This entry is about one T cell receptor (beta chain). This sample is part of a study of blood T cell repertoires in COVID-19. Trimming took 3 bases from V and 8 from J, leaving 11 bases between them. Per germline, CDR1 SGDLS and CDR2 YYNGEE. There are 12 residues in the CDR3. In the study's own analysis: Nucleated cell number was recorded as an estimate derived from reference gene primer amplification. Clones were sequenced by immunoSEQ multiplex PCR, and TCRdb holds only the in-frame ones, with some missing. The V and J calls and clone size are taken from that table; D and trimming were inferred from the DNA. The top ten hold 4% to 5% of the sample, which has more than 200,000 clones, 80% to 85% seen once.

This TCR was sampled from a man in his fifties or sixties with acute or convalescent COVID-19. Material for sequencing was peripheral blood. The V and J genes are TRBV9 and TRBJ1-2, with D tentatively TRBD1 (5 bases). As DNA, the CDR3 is TGTGCCAGCAGCGCTCAGGGTTGGGGCTACACCTTC. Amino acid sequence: CASSAQGWGYTF.